A single sample gave rise to the 29 T cell receptor beta chains below, sequenced in a study of human T cells and chemical hapten exposure. Regarding time point: patch test 1, 2 weeks after DPC sensitization. Noted treatment: therapeutic diphenylcyclopropenone sensitization with weekly scalp DPC. MiXCR was run by TCRdb on the RACE reads, yielding one entry per CDR3 protein. The sample consists of 180,000 or so distinct CDR3 sequences, more than 12% of them appearing once. The sequenced sample was whole blood, obtained in connection with sensitization to the hapten diphenylcyclopropenone (DPC). The source is a woman younger than 45 with alopecia areata. Some clones in this sample may be carry-over from other donors' samples.

The chain links TRBV30 to TRBJ1-2; D possibly corresponds to TRBD1 (6 bases). The CDR3 runs 12 residues. Germline V gene sequence: CDR1 GTSNPN, CDR2 SVGIG (reference sequence). Trimming removed 3 bases from V and 4 bases from J, with 9 bases in between. As DNA, the CDR3 is TGTGCCTGGAGCAAGGGGGGCTATGGCTACACCTTC. Translation gives CAWSKGGYGYTF.

The chain links TRBV20-1 to TRBJ1-6; TRBD1 is a possible D gene (5 bases). Germline V gives CDR1 DFQATT, CDR2 SNEGSKA (reference sequence). V gave up 3 bases and J gave up 7 bases, with 16 bases separating them. CDR3 length: 15 amino acids. The CDR3 DNA is TGCAGTGCTAGGGGACGGACGGAAGGAAATTCACCCCTCCACTTT. It specifies CSARGRTEGNSPLHF.

This chain uses TRBV2 with TRBJ1-5; the D gene is possibly TRBD1 (5 bases). The V and J ends lost 2 bases and 0 bases respectively, with 8 bases between them. CDR3 length: 15 amino acids. Per germline, CDR1 SNHLY and CDR2 FYNNEI. DNA of the CDR3: TGTGCCAGCAGTGAACCAGGGTTTAGCAATCAGCCCCAGCATTTT. Protein: CASSEPGFSNQPQHF.

The gene calls are TRBV7-9 and TRBJ2-3, with D uncertain. V lost 7 bases, J lost 2 bases, and 13 bases lay in between. The germline gives CDR1 SEHNR, CDR2 FQNEAQ (reference sequence). There are 14 residues in the CDR3. The CDR3 region is CASKVMGYTDTQYF. The CDR3 DNA is TGTGCCAGCAAGGTGATGGGTTACACAGATACGCAGTATTTT. Together with reference TRBV7-9 and TRBJ2-3, the CDR3 gives the full variable domain: DTGVSQNPRHKITKRGQNVTFRCDPISEHNRLYWYRQTLGQGPEFLTYFQNEAQLEKSRLLSDRFSAERPKGSFSTLEIQRTEQGDSAMYLCASKVMGYTDTQYFGPGTRLTVL.

The chain joins TRBV29-1 to TRBJ1-1; D not certain. Germline V lookup: CDR1 SQVTM, CDR2 ANQGSEA. Trimming pared 5 bases from V and 4 bases from J, leaving 5 bases between. There are 10 residues in the CDR3. CDR3 coding DNA: TGCAGCGTTCTAGGCACTGAAGCTTTCTTT. Translating gives CSVLGTEAFF. Variable domain in full (rest from reference TRBV29-1 and TRBJ1-1): SAVISQKPSRDICQRGTSLTIQCQVDSQVTMMFWYRQQPGQSLTLIATANQGSEATYESGFVIDKFPISRPNLTFSTLTVSNMSPEDSSIYLCSVLGTEAFFGQGTRLTVV.

A few counts support this clonotype. The genes are TRBV3-1 and TRBJ2-7, with 7 bases fitting TRBD1. Trimming at V came to 4 bases and at J to 1 base, leaving 4 bases not matched to a gene. The CDR3 is 14 residues long. Germline CDR1 reads LGHDT; CDR2 reads YNNKEL (reference sequence). The CDR3 nucleotides read TGTGCCAGCAGCCGGTTGACAGGGTCCTACGAGCAGTACTTC. It translates to CASSRLTGSYEQYF.

This clonotype was picked up a small number of times. CDR3 sequence: CASSRPPNSYEQYF. The DNA for the CDR3 is TGTGCCAGCAGCCGACCGCCTAACTCCTACGAGCAGTACTTC. The V and J genes are TRBV3-1 and TRBJ2-7; the D is unclear. Deletions cut 4 bases from V and 0 bases from J, with 10 bases between. This CDR3 is 14 amino acids long. Germline V lookup: CDR1 LGHDT, CDR2 YNNKEL (reference sequence).

The sample holds many counts of this clonotype. The J gene is TRBJ2-2, the V gene TRBV27, with D possibly called TRBD1 or TRBD2 (5 bases each). Germline CDR1 reads MNHEY; CDR2 reads SMNVEV (reference sequence). With 5 bases removed from V and 3 bases from J, the gap between germline ends came to 16 bases. The CDR3 spans 16 residues. The CDR3 reads CASSPDKGPYTGELFF. The CDR3 DNA reads TGTGCCAGCAGTCCCGATAAGGGACCCTACACCGGGGAGCTGTTTTTT.

The chain employs TRBV4-3 and TRBJ1-2; D might be TRBD1 (5 bases). Trimming took 0 bases from V and 2 from J, leaving 7 bases between them. In germline, CDR1 is LGHNA, CDR2 YSLEER. The CDR3 consists of 14 residues. CDR3 DNA sequence: TGCGCCAGCAGCCAAGATCCAGGGAACTATGGCTACACCTTC. Its protein is CASSQDPGNYGYTF.

The chain links TRBV28 to TRBJ1-1; D is unclear. The CDR3 extends over 13 amino acids. V lost 6 bases, J lost 6 bases, and 14 bases lay in between. Germline V CDR1 and CDR2: MDHEN, SYDVKM. The CDR3: CASSVDATPEAFF. The CDR3 DNA sequence: TGTGCCAGCAGCGTAGACGCTACACCTGAAGCTTTCTTT.

This clonotype was detected only a few times. V gene TRBV11-2 combines with J gene TRBJ1-6; tentative D call: TRBD1 (6 bases). This CDR3 contains 16 residues. The V gene's germline CDR1 is SGHAT and CDR2 FQNNGV. Trimming cost V 2 bases and J 9 bases, with 17 bases left between them. The CDR3 DNA reads TGTGCCAGCAGCTTATTCGCCACAGGGTCAACTTCACCCCTCCACTTT. This translates into CASSLFATGSTSPLHF.

The V and J genes are TRBV29-1 and TRBJ2-5; 7 positions match TRBD1. CDR3 length: 14 residues. J was trimmed by 1 base and V by 3 bases; bases with no gene match: 5. Per the germline V gene, CDR1 is SQVTM and CDR2 is ANQGSEA. The CDR3, as DNA: TGCAGCGTTGACGGACAGGCCTCCCAAGAGACCCAGTACTTC. Its protein product is CSVDGQASQETQYF.

With respect to this clonotype: The junction does not match germline at one end; this may be a read error. The genes are TRBV18 and TRBJ1-1; D unclear. This CDR3 contains 14 residues. Germline loops: CDR1 KGHSH, CDR2 LQKENI. CDR3 sequence reads: CASSPEGQNTEAFF. The CDR3 DNA sequence: TGTGCAAGCTCACCAGAAGGGCAGAACACTGAAGCTTTCTTT.

A word on this clonotype: This may stem from a read error, because a much larger clone lies one nucleotide away. The chain links TRBV7-3 to TRBJ1-3; 7 bases map to TRBD1. V was pared by 5 bases and J by 3 bases, with 10 bases of the junction left unmatched. The CDR3 spans 16 residues. Per the germline V gene, CDR1 is SGHTA and CDR2 is FQGTGA. The chain's CDR3 is CASSTDRVYHGNTIYF. In nucleotides, the CDR3 is TGTGCCAGCAGCACAGACAGGGTATACCATGGAAACACCATATATTTT.

Worth noting for this clonotype: A clone one base away is much larger, so this may be a read error. The chain couples TRBV21-1 to TRBJ2-1; the table's TRBD1 call for D was not verified on the DNA. TRBV21-1 is reported as a pseudogene. This CDR3 is built from 17 residues. CDR3 sequence: CASSKGETESSYNKQFF. CDR3 in DNA: TGTGCCAGCAGCAAGGGAGAGACAGAGAGCTCCTACAATAAGCAGTTCTTC.

This clonotype was observed a few times. The chain is built from TRBV29-1 and TRBJ2-5; a possible D gene is TRBD2 (5 bases). Trimming removed 3 bases at V and 4 bases at J, with 12 bases between. This CDR3 comprises 13 residues. Germline CDR1 reads SQVTM; CDR2 reads ANQGSEA. The CDR3: CSVEPGSTETQYF. Here the CDR3 DNA reads TGCAGCGTTGAGCCGGGGAGTACAGAGACCCAGTACTTC.

The gene calls are TRBV18 and TRBJ2-7; 7 bases align to TRBD2. This CDR3 has 14 residues. Germline lookup yields CDR1 KGHSH and CDR2 LQKENI. With 3 bases clipped from V and 5 bases from J, the junction kept 7 bases outside the gene matches. The CDR3 here is CASSPRGRADEQYF. The CDR3, as DNA: TGTGCCAGCTCACCTCGCGGGAGAGCAGACGAGCAGTACTTC.

The rearrangement uses TRBV2 and TRBJ1-1; the D is unclear. The CDR3 spans 14 residues. V shed 2 bases and J shed 2 bases, with 9 bases lying between them. CDR1 is SNHLY, CDR2 FYNNEI, per germline. The CDR3 loop reads CASSELTVNTEAFF. CDR3 sequence (DNA): TGTGCCAGCAGTGAACTAACAGTTAACACTGAAGCTTTCTTT.

The J gene is TRBJ1-1, the V gene TRBV7-3; D is undetermined. Trimming cost V 2 bases and J 3 bases, with 7 bases left between them. Germline loops: CDR1 SGHTA, CDR2 FQGTGA. This CDR3 has 13 amino acids. This chain's CDR3 is CASSLSSDTEAFF. The DNA of the CDR3 is TGTGCCAGCAGCTTATCGTCGGACACTGAAGCTTTCTTT.

This clonotype was picked up a small number of times. This chain connects TRBV3-1 to TRBJ2-5; 13 nucleotides align to TRBD2. CDR1 is LGHDT and CDR2 is YNNKEL in the germline V gene (reference sequence). Trimming cost V 1 base and J 2 bases; bases outside gene matches: 4. The CDR3 is made up of 17 amino acids. CDR3 DNA sequence: TGTGCCAGCAGCCAAGGGACTAGCGGGGGTCCTCAAGAGACCCAGTACTTC. Encoded protein: CASSQGTSGGPQETQYF.

This clonotype was counted only a few times. The CDR3 loop reads CSATNPRRGAQYGYTF. Written as DNA, the CDR3 is TGCAGTGCTACTAACCCGCGGAGGGGAGCTCAATATGGCTACACCTTC. The chain combines TRBV20-1 with TRBJ1-2, with D possibly matching TRBD1 (5 bases). CDR1 is DFQATT and CDR2 is SNEGSKA in the germline V gene (reference sequence). Trimming took off 4 bases at V and 5 bases at J, with 23 bases between the two ends. The CDR3 sequence is 16 residues long.

V is TRBV29-1 and J is TRBJ2-7, with 7 bases identical to TRBD2. CDR1 is SQVTM and CDR2 is ANQGSEA in the germline V gene. The CDR3 contains 13 residues. V lost 4 bases and J lost 4; bases outside the gene matches: 7. The CDR3 reads CSVGGGSGYEQYF. The CDR3 DNA sequence: TGCAGCGTTGGGGGCGGGAGTGGTTACGAGCAGTACTTC.

The chain carries TRBV9 and TRBJ2-1, with 13 bases lining up with TRBD2. V trimming: 2 bases; J trimming: 4 bases; junction bases outside the gene matches: 6. The CDR3 length is 17 residues. Germline V gives CDR1 SGDLS, CDR2 YYNGEE. Here the CDR3 reads CASSVTGTSGKYNEQFF. CDR3 coding DNA: TGTGCCAGCAGCGTCACCGGGACTAGCGGGAAATACAATGAGCAGTTCTTC.

This clonotype was recorded many times. The chain is built from TRBV18 and TRBJ2-5, with D possibly matching TRBD2 (5 bases). V was cut by 5 bases and J by 1 base, with 8 bases left in between. Looked up from germline, CDR1 is KGHSH and CDR2 is LQKENI. The CDR3 has 13 residues. CDR3 amino acids: CASSSRGQETQYF. The CDR3 DNA reads as TGTGCCAGCTCAAGTCGGGGCCAAGAGACCCAGTACTTC.

This clonotype was seen repeatedly, ten times or more. The chain is built from TRBV29-1 and TRBJ2-7, with D maybe TRBD2 (7 bases). Trimming cost V 7 bases and J 7 bases, with 14 bases left between them. This CDR3 has 11 amino acids. The germline V gene encodes CDR1 SQVTM and CDR2 ANQGSEA. The chain's CDR3 is CSARTAGEQYF. The CDR3 DNA reads as TGCAGCGCAAGGACAGCGGGGGAGCAGTACTTC.

This clonotype was picked up a small number of times. This chain connects TRBV27 to TRBJ1-1, with TRBD1 matching over 8 bases. Unmatched junction bases numbered 15, after V lost 8 bases and J lost 10 bases. Germline V gene lookup returns CDR1 MNHEY and CDR2 SMNVEV (reference sequence). The CDR3 is made up of 14 amino acids. The CDR3 DNA sequence: TGTGCCAGCCGTTACCTCGAATCCGACAGGGGAGCTTTCTTT. Its translation is CASRYLESDRGAFF.

The genes are TRBV18 and TRBJ2-7; a weak D match, TRBD1 (5 bases). CDR1 is KGHSH and CDR2 is LQKENI in the germline V gene. V was clipped by 6 bases and J by 3 bases, with 15 bases between them. CDR3 length: 14 amino acids. CDR3: CASSPTADNYEQYF. DNA of the CDR3: TGTGCCAGCTCGCCAACGGCGGACAACTACGAGCAGTACTTC.

The chain carries TRBV29-1 and TRBJ1-1; D uncertain. Germline V lookup: CDR1 SQVTM, CDR2 ANQGSEA. The CDR3 totals 13 residues. Trimming took off 4 bases at V and 1 base at J, with 10 bases between the two ends. The CDR3 reads CSVGLGGNTEAFF. In DNA, the CDR3 is TGCAGCGTTGGTCTGGGCGGGAACACTGAAGCTTTCTTT.

The rearrangement joins TRBV28 to TRBJ1-4; the D is unclear. CDR1 is MDHEN and CDR2 is SYDVKM in the germline V gene. V lost 11 bases, J lost 8 bases, and 15 bases lay in between. CDR3 length: 12 amino acids. CDR3 protein: CAAGEEQEKLFF. The CDR3 DNA is TGTGCCGCCGGAGAGGAGCAAGAAAAACTGTTTTTT.